A selection of T cell receptor beta chains follows, all from one sample in a study of regulatory T cells in long-lasting Graves disease. TCRdb used MiXCR to reprocess the multiplex PCR reads, holding one entry per CDR3 protein. The sample contains about 660,000 distinct CDR3 sequences, around 30% of which appear only once. Sequenced here: peripheral blood mononuclear cells (PBMCs), sampled when the disease was refractory, from a patient treated with antithyroid drugs. The receptors were gathered from a female donor with Graves disease. CDR3s include the opening cysteine and the closing phenylalanine or tryptophan. D genes are given only for firm matches. Clone size appears in some rows only: once, few, many, or a class for an expanded clone.

cdr3_aa: CASSLASKETQYF
cdr3_nt: TGTGCCAGCAGTCTCGCTAGTAAAGAGACCCAGTACTTC
j_call: TRBJ2-5
d_call: -
v_call: TRBV12-3/TRBV12-4
clone_size: -

cdr3_aa: CASSLSGLAGDTGELFF
cdr3_nt: TGTGCCAGCAGCTTAAGCGGGCTAGCGGGAGACACCGGGGAGCTGTTTTTT
j_call: TRBJ2-2
d_call: TRBD2
v_call: TRBV5-6
clone_size: few

cdr3_aa: CASSLGAGDDYGYTF
cdr3_nt: TGTGCCAGCAGCTTAGGGGCCGGAGACGACTATGGCTACACCTTC
j_call: TRBJ1-2
d_call: -
v_call: TRBV28
clone_size: few

cdr3_aa: CSVEGDLPYTF
cdr3_nt: TGCAGCGTTGAAGGCGACCTACCCTACACCTTC
j_call: TRBJ1-2
d_call: -
v_call: TRBV29-1
clone_size: few

cdr3_aa: CASSFGGPNTEAFF
cdr3_nt: TGTGCCAGCAGCTTTGGGGGCCCTAACACTGAAGCTTTCTTT
j_call: TRBJ1-1
d_call: -
v_call: TRBV28
clone_size: many

cdr3_aa: CASGPRDRGTYEQYF
cdr3_nt: TGTGCTAGTGGCCCCCGGGACAGGGGAACCTACGAGCAGTACTTC
j_call: TRBJ2-7
d_call: TRBD1
v_call: TRBV12-5
clone_size: -

cdr3_aa: CASSYSGQGEEKLFF
cdr3_nt: TGTGCCAGCAGTTACTCAGGGCAGGGTGAGGAAAAACTGTTTTTT
j_call: TRBJ1-4
d_call: -
v_call: TRBV6-5
clone_size: few

cdr3_aa: CASSFGPNTEAFF
cdr3_nt: TGTGCCAGCAGTTTCGGCCCGAACACTGAAGCTTTCTTT
j_call: TRBJ1-1
d_call: -
v_call: TRBV27
clone_size: many

cdr3_aa: CASRSSAGRNTIYF
cdr3_nt: TGTGCCAGCCGTAGTAGCGCCGGAAGGAACACCATATATTTT
j_call: TRBJ1-3
d_call: -
v_call: TRBV12-3/TRBV12-4
clone_size: many

cdr3_aa: CASRERQGGTEAFF
cdr3_nt: TGTGCCAGCAGGGAAAGACAGGGAGGCACTGAAGCTTTCTTT
j_call: TRBJ1-1
d_call: TRBD1
v_call: TRBV6-1
clone_size: few

cdr3_aa: CASSPIDRVGQPQHF
cdr3_nt: TGTGCCAGCAGTCCTATCGACAGGGTAGGCCAGCCCCAGCATTTT
j_call: TRBJ1-5
d_call: TRBD1
v_call: TRBV27
clone_size: few

cdr3_aa: CSAGDRGPETQYF
cdr3_nt: TGCAGTGCCGGGGACAGGGGGCCCGAGACCCAGTACTTC
j_call: TRBJ2-5
d_call: TRBD1
v_call: TRBV20-1
clone_size: few

cdr3_aa: CASSFGHHEQYF
cdr3_nt: TGTGCCAGCAGCTTCGGACACCACGAGCAGTACTTC
j_call: TRBJ2-7
d_call: -
v_call: TRBV11-2
clone_size: many

cdr3_aa: CSVRTGLNTEAFF
cdr3_nt: TGCAGCGTTAGGACAGGCCTGAACACTGAAGCTTTCTTT
j_call: TRBJ1-1
d_call: TRBD1
v_call: TRBV29-1
clone_size: few

cdr3_aa: CASSPATGSNTEAFF
cdr3_nt: TGTGCCAGCAGCCCTGCGACGGGGTCGAACACTGAAGCTTTCTTT
j_call: TRBJ1-1
d_call: -
v_call: TRBV12-3/TRBV12-4
clone_size: many

cdr3_aa: CASSQYKTGLNTEAFF
cdr3_nt: TGTGCCAGCAGCCAATACAAGACCGGGTTAAACACTGAAGCTTTCTTT
j_call: TRBJ1-1
d_call: -
v_call: TRBV3-1
clone_size: -

cdr3_aa: CSTSGAYEQYF
cdr3_nt: TGCTCGACTAGCGGGGCTTACGAGCAGTACTTC
j_call: TRBJ2-7
d_call: TRBD2
v_call: TRBV20-1
clone_size: -

cdr3_aa: CASSRRTDEQFF
cdr3_nt: TGTGCCAGCTCACGACGGACAGATGAGCAGTTCTTC
j_call: TRBJ2-1
d_call: -
v_call: TRBV18
clone_size: -

cdr3_aa: CASSQGRMNTEAFF
cdr3_nt: TGTGCCAGCAGCCAGGGACGGATGAACACTGAAGCTTTCTTT
j_call: TRBJ1-1
d_call: -
v_call: TRBV11-3
clone_size: many

cdr3_aa: CASSLDRNEKLFF
cdr3_nt: TGCGCCAGCAGCTTGGACCGGAATGAAAAACTGTTTTTT
j_call: TRBJ1-4
d_call: -
v_call: TRBV5-1
clone_size: few

cdr3_aa: CASSVAGVVYGYTF
cdr3_nt: TGTGCCAGCAGTGTCGCAGGGGTGGTCTATGGCTACACCTTC
j_call: TRBJ1-2
d_call: -
v_call: TRBV2
clone_size: many

cdr3_aa: CSASRVNTEAFF
cdr3_nt: TGCAGTGCTAGCAGGGTAAACACTGAAGCTTTCTTT
j_call: TRBJ1-1
d_call: -
v_call: TRBV20-1
clone_size: many

cdr3_aa: CASSFNTYGYTF
cdr3_nt: TGTGCCAGCAGCTTCAACACCTATGGCTACACCTTC
j_call: TRBJ1-2
d_call: -
v_call: TRBV11-2
clone_size: many

cdr3_aa: CASSWDRSGTEAFF
cdr3_nt: TGTGCCAGCAGCTGGGACAGATCGGGGACTGAAGCTTTCTTT
j_call: TRBJ1-1
d_call: TRBD1
v_call: TRBV11-2
clone_size: few

cdr3_aa: CASSNTDRNTEAFF
cdr3_nt: TGTGCCAGCAGCAATACCGACAGGAACACTGAAGCTTTCTTT
j_call: TRBJ1-1
d_call: -
v_call: TRBV3-1
clone_size: few

cdr3_aa: CASSPSTGGVQPQHF
cdr3_nt: TGTGCCAGCAGCCCTTCGACAGGGGGTGTTCAGCCCCAGCATTTT
j_call: TRBJ1-5
d_call: TRBD1
v_call: TRBV7-2
clone_size: -

cdr3_aa: CSARDWRAGGYTF
cdr3_nt: TGCAGTGCTAGAGATTGGAGGGCTGGTGGCTACACCTTC
j_call: TRBJ1-2
d_call: -
v_call: TRBV20-1
clone_size: -

cdr3_aa: CASSDMARGHSPLHF
cdr3_nt: TGTGCCAGCAGTGATATGGCCAGGGGACACTCACCCCTCCACTTT
j_call: TRBJ1-6
d_call: -
v_call: TRBV6-1
clone_size: many

cdr3_aa: CASSSLGRFRDEQYF
cdr3_nt: TGTGCCAGCAGTTCTCTCGGACGGTTCAGGGACGAGCAGTACTTC
j_call: TRBJ2-7
d_call: -
v_call: TRBV27
clone_size: -

cdr3_aa: CASSLEGGYNSPLHF
cdr3_nt: TGCGCCAGCAGCTTGGAAGGGGGCTATAATTCACCCCTCCACTTT
j_call: TRBJ1-6
d_call: -
v_call: TRBV5-1
clone_size: -

cdr3_aa: CAWRAQGSTEAFF
cdr3_nt: TGTGCCTGGAGGGCACAGGGTAGTACTGAAGCTTTCTTT
j_call: TRBJ1-1
d_call: -
v_call: TRBV30
clone_size: -

cdr3_aa: CASKRDIVAFF
cdr3_nt: TGTGCCAGCAAGCGAGACATAGTAGCTTTCTTT
j_call: TRBJ1-1
d_call: -
v_call: TRBV6-1
clone_size: -

cdr3_aa: CASRTAYEQYF
cdr3_nt: TGCGCCAGCAGGACAGCCTACGAGCAGTACTTC
j_call: TRBJ2-7
d_call: -
v_call: TRBV5-1
clone_size: few

cdr3_aa: CASSVYREETQYF
cdr3_nt: TGCGCCAGCAGCGTATACAGGGAAGAGACCCAGTACTTC
j_call: TRBJ2-5
d_call: -
v_call: TRBV5-1
clone_size: -

cdr3_aa: CASRRTGTTDTQYF
cdr3_nt: TGTGCCAGCAGGAGGACAGGGACCACAGATACGCAGTATTTT
j_call: TRBJ2-3
d_call: TRBD1
v_call: TRBV2
clone_size: -

cdr3_aa: CASSRSLHHEQYF
cdr3_nt: TGTGCCAGCAGCAGGAGCCTGCACCACGAGCAGTACTTC
j_call: TRBJ2-7
d_call: -
v_call: TRBV28
clone_size: many

cdr3_aa: CSVELAGNYEQYF
cdr3_nt: TGCAGCGTTGAATTGGCGGGTAACTACGAGCAGTACTTC
j_call: TRBJ2-7
d_call: -
v_call: TRBV29-1
clone_size: -

cdr3_aa: CASSQAGDLGNQPQHF
cdr3_nt: TGTGCCAGCAGCCAAGCAGGGGACCTTGGCAATCAGCCCCAGCATTTT
j_call: TRBJ1-5
d_call: -
v_call: TRBV7-6
clone_size: few

cdr3_aa: CASSPLGSLNTEAFF
cdr3_nt: TGTGCCAGCTCACCGTTGGGCAGCCTGAACACTGAAGCTTTCTTT
j_call: TRBJ1-1
d_call: -
v_call: TRBV18
clone_size: few

cdr3_aa: CASSLARSDQPQHF
cdr3_nt: TGTGCCAGCAGCTTAGCGCGCTCCGATCAGCCCCAGCATTTT
j_call: TRBJ1-5
d_call: -
v_call: TRBV7-9
clone_size: few

cdr3_aa: CASSPTGVSQPQHF
cdr3_nt: TGTGCCAGCAGTCCCACAGGGGTCTCCCAGCCCCAGCATTTT
j_call: TRBJ1-5
d_call: TRBD1
v_call: TRBV12-3/TRBV12-4
clone_size: few

cdr3_aa: CASRERQGLNDGYTF
cdr3_nt: TGCGCCAGCAGAGAGAGACAGGGTTTGAATGATGGCTACACCTTC
j_call: TRBJ1-2
d_call: TRBD1
v_call: TRBV10-2
clone_size: few

cdr3_aa: CASSYFRTVGYEQYF
cdr3_nt: TGTGCCAGCAGTTACTTCAGAACTGTTGGCTACGAGCAGTACTTC
j_call: TRBJ2-7
d_call: -
v_call: TRBV6-4
clone_size: few

cdr3_aa: CASSLWGTPEAFF
cdr3_nt: TGTGCCAGCAGCTTGTGGGGGACACCTGAAGCTTTCTTT
j_call: TRBJ1-1
d_call: -
v_call: TRBV11-1
clone_size: many

cdr3_aa: CASSSRPVAGGPYEQYF
cdr3_nt: TGCGCCAGCAGCTCCCGTCCTGTAGCGGGAGGCCCTTACGAGCAGTACTTC
j_call: TRBJ2-7
d_call: TRBD2
v_call: TRBV5-1
clone_size: few

cdr3_aa: CASSESGQVLIFF
cdr3_nt: TGTGCCAGCAGTGAGTCCGGACAGGTGTTAATTTTCTTT
j_call: TRBJ1-1
d_call: TRBD1
v_call: TRBV6-1
clone_size: many

cdr3_aa: CASSIYRQGSNQPQHF
cdr3_nt: TGTGCCAGCAGTATCTATCGACAGGGAAGCAATCAGCCCCAGCATTTT
j_call: TRBJ1-5
d_call: TRBD1
v_call: TRBV12-3/TRBV12-4
clone_size: -

cdr3_aa: CASSSPNPPGANQPQHF
cdr3_nt: TGTGCCAGCAGCTCCCCTAACCCTCCGGGGGCCAATCAGCCCCAGCATTTT
j_call: TRBJ1-5
d_call: -
v_call: TRBV27
clone_size: -

cdr3_aa: CASSTGGGGYGYTF
cdr3_nt: TGTGCCAGTTCCACAGGGGGCGGTGGCTATGGCTACACCTTC
j_call: TRBJ1-2
d_call: TRBD1
v_call: TRBV19
clone_size: -